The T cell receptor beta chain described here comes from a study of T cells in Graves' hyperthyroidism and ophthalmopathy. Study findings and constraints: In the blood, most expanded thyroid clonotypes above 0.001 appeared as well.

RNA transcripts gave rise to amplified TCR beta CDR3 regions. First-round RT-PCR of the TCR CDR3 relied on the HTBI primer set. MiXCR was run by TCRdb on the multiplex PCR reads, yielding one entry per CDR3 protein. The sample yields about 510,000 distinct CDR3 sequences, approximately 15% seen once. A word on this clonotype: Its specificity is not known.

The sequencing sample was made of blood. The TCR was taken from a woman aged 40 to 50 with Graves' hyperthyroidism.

CDR3 nucleotides: TGTGCCAGTAGTATCCGGAGTAATGAAAAACTGTTTTTT. Translation: CASSIRSNEKLFF. The gene calls are TRBV19 and TRBJ1-4, with D unclear. The germline V and J ends were trimmed by 3 bases and 4 bases, with 6 bases remaining between them. The V gene's germline CDR1 is LNHDA and CDR2 SQIVND (reference sequence). CDR3 size: 13 residues. Based on the CDR3 plus reference TRBV19 and TRBJ1-4, the full variable domain is DGGITQSPKYLFRKEGQNVTLSCEQNLNHDAMYWYRQDPGQGLRLIYYSQIVNDFQKGDIAEGYSVSREKKESFPLTVTSAQKNPTAFYLCASSIRSNEKLFFGSGTQLSVL.